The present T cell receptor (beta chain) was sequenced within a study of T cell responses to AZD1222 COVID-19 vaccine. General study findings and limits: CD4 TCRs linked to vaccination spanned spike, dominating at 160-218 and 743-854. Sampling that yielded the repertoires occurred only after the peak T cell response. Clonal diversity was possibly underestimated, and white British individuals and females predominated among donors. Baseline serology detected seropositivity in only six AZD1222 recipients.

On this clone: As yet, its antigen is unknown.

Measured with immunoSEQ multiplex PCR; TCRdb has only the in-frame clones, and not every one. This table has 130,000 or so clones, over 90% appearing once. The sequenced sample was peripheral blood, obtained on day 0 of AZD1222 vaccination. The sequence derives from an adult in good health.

CDR3 nucleotide sequence: TGTGCCAGCAGGCTACTAGGACGTCCTGAAGCTTTCTTT. As protein: CASRLLGRPEAFF. J is TRBJ1-1 and V is TRBV2; D is undetermined. The ends were cut back, 6 bases at V and 6 bases at J, with 14 bases in the middle. This CDR3 contains 13 residues. The germline gives CDR1 SNHLY, CDR2 FYNNEI.